These 16 T cell receptor beta chains were all obtained from the same sample, sequenced in a study of cytomegalovirus exposure and HLA in healthy donors. PCR used 60 Vbeta primers and 13 Jbeta primers. Sequencing used immunoSEQ multiplex PCR; TCRdb keeps in-frame clones, though not all of them. The sample comprises 150,000 to 200,000 clones, 60% to 80% of which are singletons, and more than 0.75% rests with the top ten. Sequencing was carried out using PBMCs. These TCRs come from a woman between 50 and 59 years old in good health and CMV-seropositive.

About this clone itself: Compared with germline, one end of the junction differs, possibly owing to a read error. V is TRBV7-7 and J is TRBJ2-2; possible D gene TRBD2, 5 bases. The CDR3 consists of 16 residues. Germline V gene data show CDR1 as SSHAT and CDR2 as FNYEAQ (reference sequence). The chain's CDR3 is CASSSSAEADTGELFF. The CDR3 DNA is TGTGCTAGCAGCTCCTCGGCGGAGGCTGACACCGGGGAGCTGTTTTTT.

The rearrangement joins TRBV10-3 to TRBJ2-5, with 10 bases aligning to TRBD2. The J segment lost 3 bases and the V segment lost 10 bases, leaving 8 bases of the junction unmatched. Germline-derived CDR1 and CDR2 are ENHRY and SYGVKD. The CDR3 is made up of 14 amino acids. The CDR3 DNA sequence: TGTGCCACCCGGGCCGGACTAGCGGAAGAGACCCAGTACTTC. This codes for CATRAGLAEETQYF.

This chain links TRBV12-5 with TRBJ2-2; D might be TRBD1 (6 bases). Trimming removed 3 bases from V and 0 bases from J, with 8 bases in between. In germline, CDR1 is LGHNT, CDR2 FRNRAP. The CDR3 is made up of 15 amino acids. In DNA form, the CDR3 reads TGTGCTAGTGGTTTTGGGACACCGAACACCGGGGAGCTGTTTTTT. It encodes CASGFGTPNTGELFF.

This clone has only one observation. The identical CDR3 is also encoded by other nucleotide sequences in the sample. This CDR3 reads CASSSGAYEQYF. CDR3 coding DNA: TGTGCCAGCAGCTCAGGGGCCTACGAGCAGTACTTC. This chain connects TRBV7-2 to TRBJ2-7, with D perhaps TRBD1 (6 bases). There are 12 residues in the CDR3. Trimming stripped 4 bases from V and 2 bases from J, with 6 bases between. CDR1 is SGHTA and CDR2 is FQGNSA in the germline V gene.

This chain links TRBV5-1 with TRBJ2-3, with TRBD2 matching over 12 bases. The V gene's germline CDR1 is SGHRS and CDR2 YFSETQ. V lost 3 bases and J lost 4; bases outside the gene matches: 3. The CDR3 has 15 amino acids. The DNA for the CDR3 is TGCGCCAGCAGCTCTCCTAGCGGGGGGGCAGATACGCAGTATTTT. Translating gives CASSSPSGGADTQYF.

This clone was seen only once. This rearrangement joins TRBV29-1 to TRBJ2-7; TRBD1 matches at 8 bases. CDR1 SQVTM and CDR2 ANQGSEA come from the germline V gene. This CDR3 is 15 amino acids long. Losses at the gene ends were 0 bases for V and 2 bases for J; bases not matched to a gene: 6. CDR3 in DNA: TGCAGCGTTGAAGACTCGACAGGGGAGGCCTACGAGCAGTACTTC. Amino acids: CSVEDSTGEAYEQYF.

V usage is TRBV7-2 and J usage is TRBJ2-3, with TRBD2 as a possible D gene (5 bases). Trimming cost V 2 bases and J 1 base, with 10 bases left between them. Germline V gene lookup returns CDR1 SGHTA and CDR2 FQGNSA. This CDR3 region has 15 residues. CDR3 sequence (DNA): TGTGCCAGCAGCTTAAACGGGATCGGCACAGATACGCAGTATTTT. Amino acids: CASSLNGIGTDTQYF. Looking up the rest from reference TRBV7-2 and TRBJ2-3 gives the full variable domain: GAGVSQSPSNKVTEKGKDVELRCDPISGHTALYWYRQSLGQGLEFLIYFQGNSAPDKSGLPSDRFSAERTGGSVSTLTIQRTQQEDSAVYLCASSLNGIGTDTQYFGPGTRLTVL.

J is TRBJ2-5 and V is TRBV10-3, with D unresolved. The J call could be wrong; TRBJ2-7 is a better fit for the DNA end. Germline CDR1 is ENHRY and CDR2 is SYGVKD. The CDR3 has 13 amino acids. The DNA for the CDR3 is TGTGCCATCAGCGGTAGCTTTGCCTACGAGCAGTACTTC. Translated: CAISGSFAYEQYF.

The rearrangement uses TRBV6-6 and TRBJ1-2; D gene uncertain. The germline CDR1 and CDR2 sequences are MNHNY and SVGAGI (reference sequence). The CDR3 sequence is 12 residues long. The V end lost 5 bases, the J end lost 2 bases, and 6 bases lay between the germline ends. The chain's CDR3 is CASSQLNYGYTF. In nucleotides, the CDR3 is TGTGCCAGCAGTCAGTTGAACTATGGCTACACCTTC.

This clone was picked up one time. CDR3 region: CASTRTGPYEQYF. The CDR3 nucleotides read TGTGCCAGCACCCGGACAGGCCCCTACGAGCAGTACTTC. The rearrangement uses TRBV7-9 and TRBJ2-7; 7 positions agree with TRBD1. V lost 7 bases to trimming and J lost 2 bases; unmatched junction nucleotides: 5. The CDR3 has 13 residues. Germline values: CDR1 SEHNR, CDR2 FQNEAQ (reference sequence).

The chain joins TRBV18 to TRBJ1-6; 8 bases map to TRBD1. V gave up 5 bases and J gave up 11 bases; unmatched junction bases: 8. CDR1 KGHSH and CDR2 LQKENI come from the germline V gene. The CDR3 is made up of 14 amino acids. The CDR3 region has the DNA TGTGCCAGCTCAATTGGACAGGGCGGTGCACCCCTCCACTTT. Translating it yields CASSIGQGGAPLHF. Supplemented by reference TRBV18 and TRBJ1-6, the full variable domain reads NAGVMQNPRHLVRRRGQEARLRCSPMKGHSHVYWYRQLPEEGLKFMVYLQKENIIDESGMPKERFSAEFPKEGPSILRIQQVVRGDSAAYFCASSIGQGGAPLHFGNGTRLTVT.

This clone has only a few counts. The chain is built from TRBV28 and TRBJ1-2; 8 bases match TRBD1. With V trimmed by 3 bases and J by 4 bases, 1 base remained unmatched. Per germline, CDR1 MDHEN and CDR2 SYDVKM. The CDR3 is 13 amino acids. The CDR3 spells CASSFGQGYGYTF. The CDR3 DNA is TGTGCCAGCAGTTTTGGACAGGGCTATGGCTACACCTTC.

The chain is built from TRBV5-1 and TRBJ2-3; 8 positions match TRBD1. The CDR3 is made up of 15 amino acids. Germline V gene lookup returns CDR1 SGHRS and CDR2 YFSETQ. V dropped 3 bases and J dropped 6; count of bases not matched to a gene: 9. CDR3 loop: CASSSDRGPSDTQYF. CDR3 nucleotide sequence: TGCGCCAGCAGCTCCGACAGGGGACCCTCCGATACGCAGTATTTT.

This CDR3 is CAWRLGPLGGYGYTF. CDR3 DNA sequence: TGTGCCTGGAGGCTGGGCCCCCTCGGGGGGTATGGCTACACCTTC. The chain is built from TRBV30 and TRBJ1-2; TRBD1 might be the D (5 bases). CDR1 and CDR2 from the germline V gene are GTSNPN and SVGIG (reference sequence). This CDR3 is built from 15 residues. The germline V and J ends were trimmed by 3 bases and 5 bases, with 19 bases remaining between them.

The chain couples TRBV10-1 to TRBJ2-1; 10 bases match TRBD2. The V and J ends lost 6 bases and 5 bases, in that order; junction bases with no gene match: 4. CDR1 WNHNN and CDR2 SYGVQD come from the germline V gene (reference sequence). The CDR3 consists of 14 residues. The CDR3 sequence: CASSLAGVDNEQFF. CDR3 sequence (DNA): TGCGCCAGCAGCCTAGCGGGGGTAGACAATGAGCAGTTCTTC.

The chain employs TRBV28 and TRBJ2-1; 8 positions agree with TRBD1. The CDR3 runs 15 residues. V lost 6 bases to trimming and J lost 5 bases; unmatched junction nucleotides: 9. CDR1 MDHEN and CDR2 SYDVKM come from the germline V gene. This chain's CDR3 is CASSPGQVTNNEQFF. The CDR3 DNA follows: TGTGCCAGCAGCCCGGGACAGGTTACTAACAATGAGCAGTTCTTC.